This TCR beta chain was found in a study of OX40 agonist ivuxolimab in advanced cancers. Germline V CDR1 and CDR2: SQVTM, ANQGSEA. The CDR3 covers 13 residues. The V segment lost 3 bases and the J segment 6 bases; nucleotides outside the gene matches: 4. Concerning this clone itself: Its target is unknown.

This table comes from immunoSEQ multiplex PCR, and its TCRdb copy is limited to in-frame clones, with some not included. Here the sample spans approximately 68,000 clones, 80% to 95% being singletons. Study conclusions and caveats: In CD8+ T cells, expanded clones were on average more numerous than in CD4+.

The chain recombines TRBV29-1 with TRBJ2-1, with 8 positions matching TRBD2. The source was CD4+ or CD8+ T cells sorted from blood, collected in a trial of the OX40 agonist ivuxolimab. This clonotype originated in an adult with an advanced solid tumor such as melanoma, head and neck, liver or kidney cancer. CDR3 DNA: TGCAGCGTTGACCGGACTAGCCCCAATGAGCAGTTCTTC. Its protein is CSVDRTSPNEQFF.